These 15 T cell receptor beta chains share one sample of origin, sequenced in a study of T cell clonotyping in hematopoietic cell transplantation. Clones were read by immunoSEQ multiplex PCR, and TCRdb kept only the in-frame ones, dropping some. The data hold over a thousand clones, with over 95% observed a single time. This specimen was PBMCs, taken 30 days after allogeneic stem cell transplant. The receptors stem from a male patient aged 18-29 years who had an allogeneic stem cell transplant from a related donor, so the T cells may come from the graft donor. Some clones in this sample may be carry-over from other donors' samples.

This chain joins TRBV27 and TRBJ2-3; D remains unclear. Germline values: CDR1 MNHEY, CDR2 SMNVEV (reference sequence). The CDR3 loop spans 16 amino acids. Trimming took off 5 bases at V and 0 bases at J, with 15 bases between the two ends. As DNA, the CDR3 is TGTGCCAGCAGTCCCATCAATAGCCTAAGCACAGATACGCAGTATTTT. Residues: CASSPINSLSTDTQYF.

The chain employs TRBV28 and TRBJ1-3; D not resolved. V was shortened by 7 bases and J by 2 bases, with 9 bases between the two germline ends. CDR3 length: 13 residues. Germline assignment: CDR1 MDHEN and CDR2 SYDVKM. The CDR3 protein is CASIGSAGNTIYF. CDR3 nucleotide sequence: TGTGCCAGCATCGGATCTGCTGGAAACACCATATATTTT.

J is TRBJ1-4 and V is TRBV30; TRBD1 is a possible D gene (5 bases). CDR3 length: 15 amino acids. Germline CDR1 reads GTSNPN; CDR2 reads SVGIG (reference sequence). Trimming pared 5 bases from V and 2 bases from J, leaving 15 bases between. CDR3 DNA: TGTGCCTGGGCCCAGGGTAGGAGGACTAATGAAAAACTGTTTTTT. Protein sequence: CAWAQGRRTNEKLFF. The full variable domain, completed using reference TRBV30 and TRBJ1-4, is SQTIHQWPATLVQPVGSPLSLECTVEGTSNPNLYWYRQAAGRGLQLLFYSVGIGQISSEVPQNLSASRPQDRQFILSSKKLLLSDSGFYLCAWAQGRRTNEKLFFGSGTQLSVL.

The chain recombines TRBV29-1 with TRBJ2-7, with D uncertain. Looked up from germline, CDR1 is SQVTM and CDR2 is ANQGSEA. The V gene lost 7 bases and the J gene lost 6 bases, with 19 bases spanning the gap. The CDR3 loop spans 13 amino acids. Here the CDR3 DNA reads TGCAGCGCCCGACGGCCAAGTCACTGCGAGCAGTACGTC. Translating it yields CSARRPSHCEQYV.

This clone was detected once. CDR3 in DNA: TGCGCCAGCAGCCAAGATCGGGGACAGGGTCACATGCAGTACTTC. Its translation is CASSQDRGQGHMQYF. The V call is TRBV4-3, the J call TRBJ2-7; the match to TRBD1 covers 9 bases. This CDR3 region has 15 residues. Per germline, CDR1 LGHNA and CDR2 YSLEER. After removal of 0 bases from V and 9 bases from J, the junction contained 9 bases not matched to a gene.

The chain uses TRBV28 and TRBJ2-3; the match to TRBD1 covers 7 bases. Looked up from germline, CDR1 is MDHEN and CDR2 is SYDVKM. Trimming at V came to 5 bases and at J to 4 bases, leaving 9 bases not matched to a gene. The CDR3 consists of 15 residues. The chain's CDR3 is CASSIRQGWADTQYF. The CDR3 bases are TGTGCCAGCAGTATCCGACAGGGATGGGCAGATACGCAGTATTTT.

The chain employs TRBV10-2 and TRBJ2-5; D is ambiguous. The germline CDR1 and CDR2 sequences are WSHSY and SAAADI. This CDR3 comprises 13 residues. Trimming took 6 bases from V and 2 from J, leaving 10 bases between them. In nucleotides, the CDR3 is TGCGCCAGCAGATCCGAGAATCAAGAGACCCAGTACTTC. Amino acids: CASRSENQETQYF.

The chain recombines TRBV6-1 with TRBJ2-7; 8 positions match TRBD2. Germline-derived CDR1 and CDR2 are MNHNS and SASEGT. V dropped 3 bases and J dropped 6; count of bases not matched to a gene: 7. The CDR3 sequence is 14 residues long. CDR3 residues: CASSEYGRAAEQYV. CDR3 coding DNA: TGTGCCAGCAGTGAGTACGGGAGGGCCGCCGAGCAGTACGTC.

The chain couples TRBV14 to TRBJ1-3; D unclear. This CDR3 is 16 amino acids long. V was trimmed by 1 base and J by 3 bases, leaving 13 bases between them. Germline V gives CDR1 SGHDN, CDR2 FVKESK. CDR3 residues: CASSQVGRSDGNTIYF. CDR3 bases: TGTGCCAGCAGCCAAGTCGGCCGATCGGATGGAAACACCATATATTTT.

The chain combines TRBV9 with TRBJ2-6, with TRBD1 matching over 9 bases. This CDR3 has 18 amino acids. After removal of 4 bases from V and 1 base from J, the junction contained 9 bases not matched to a gene. From germline, CDR1 is SGDLS and CDR2 YYNGEE. In nucleotides, the CDR3 is TGTGCCAGCAGCCCTACCACAGGGGGCGGATCTGGGGCCAACGTCCTGACTTTC. This codes for CASSPTTGGGSGANVLTF.

The V call is TRBV29-1, the J call TRBJ2-5; D not certain. Deletions cut 4 bases from V and 2 bases from J, with 5 bases between. This CDR3 spans 11 amino acids. Germline V CDR1 and CDR2: SQVTM, ANQGSEA. CDR3 nucleotide sequence: TGCAGCGTTGGCCAGCAAGAGACCCAGTACTTC. The encoded protein is CSVGQQETQYF.

V gene TRBV30 combines with J gene TRBJ2-7; TRBD2 matches at 8 bases. V was pared by 1 base and J by 11 bases, with 4 bases of the junction left unmatched. This CDR3 spans 11 amino acids. Germline assignment: CDR1 GTSNPN and CDR2 SVGIG (reference sequence). CDR3 sequence (DNA): TGTGCCTGGAGTGCTGCGGGGGGAAAGTACTTC. Protein: CAWSAAGGKYF.

The chain combines TRBV19 with TRBJ1-2, with TRBD1 identical over 7 bases. Germline V CDR1 and CDR2: LNHDA, SQIVND (reference sequence). The CDR3 runs to 10 residues. With 6 bases clipped from V and 10 bases from J, the junction kept 2 bases outside the gene matches. The CDR3 loop is CASRGTAYTF. The CDR3 bases are TGTGCCAGTAGGGGGACAGCCTACACCTTC.

The gene calls are TRBV4-3 and TRBJ1-1, with a tentative D call TRBD1 (6 bases). The CDR3 contains 13 residues. Trimming cost V 2 bases and J 3 bases, with 7 bases left between them. Germline-derived CDR1 and CDR2 are LGHNA and YSLEER. This CDR3 is CASSQQGYTEAFF. The DNA for the CDR3 is TGCGCCAGCAGCCAACAGGGGTACACTGAAGCTTTCTTT.

The V call is TRBV14, the J call TRBJ2-1; D unresolved. There are 12 residues in the CDR3. Germline loops: CDR1 SGHDN, CDR2 FVKESK. V lost 4 bases to trimming and J lost 8 bases, with 9 bases between them. CDR3 in amino acids: CASSLLGYEQFF. The CDR3 DNA is TGTGCCAGCAGCCTACTTGGGTATGAGCAGTTCTTC.